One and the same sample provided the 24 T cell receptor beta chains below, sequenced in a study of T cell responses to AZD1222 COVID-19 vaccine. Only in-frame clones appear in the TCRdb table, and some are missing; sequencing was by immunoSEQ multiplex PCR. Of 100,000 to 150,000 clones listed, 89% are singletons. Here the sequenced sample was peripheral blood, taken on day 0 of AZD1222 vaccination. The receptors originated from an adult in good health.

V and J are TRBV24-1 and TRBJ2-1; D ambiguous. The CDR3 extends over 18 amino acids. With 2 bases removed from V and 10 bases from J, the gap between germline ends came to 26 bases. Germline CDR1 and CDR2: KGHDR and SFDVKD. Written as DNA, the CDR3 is TGTGCCACCAGTGATTCGCAACACACCGACCACAAGATCCCGGAGCAGTTCTTC. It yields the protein CATSDSQHTDHKIPEQFF.

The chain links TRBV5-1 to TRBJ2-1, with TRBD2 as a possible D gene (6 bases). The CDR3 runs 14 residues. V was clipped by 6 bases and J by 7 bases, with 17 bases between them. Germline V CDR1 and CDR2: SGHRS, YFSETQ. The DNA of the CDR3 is TGCGCCAGCACCCGGGCGGGAACCCTAAATGAGCAGTTCTTC. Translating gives CASTRAGTLNEQFF.

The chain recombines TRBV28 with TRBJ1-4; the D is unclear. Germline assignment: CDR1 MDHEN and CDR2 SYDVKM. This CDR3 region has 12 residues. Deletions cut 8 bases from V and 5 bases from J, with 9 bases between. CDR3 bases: TGTGCCAGCTGTACGGGGAATGAAAAACTGTTTTTT. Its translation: CASCTGNEKLFF.

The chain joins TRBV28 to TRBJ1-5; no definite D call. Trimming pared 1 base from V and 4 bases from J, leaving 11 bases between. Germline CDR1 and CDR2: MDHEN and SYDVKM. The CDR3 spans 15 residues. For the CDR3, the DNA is TGTGCCAGCAGTTTATATATTTCGGGGAATCAGCCCCAGCATTTT. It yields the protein CASSLYISGNQPQHF.

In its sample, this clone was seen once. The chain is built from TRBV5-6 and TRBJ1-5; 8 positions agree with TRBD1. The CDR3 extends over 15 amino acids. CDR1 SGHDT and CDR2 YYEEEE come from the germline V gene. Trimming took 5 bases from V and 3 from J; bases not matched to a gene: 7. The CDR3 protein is CASSFRDRINQPQHF. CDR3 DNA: TGTGCCAGCAGTTTCCGGGACAGGATCAATCAGCCCCAGCATTTT.

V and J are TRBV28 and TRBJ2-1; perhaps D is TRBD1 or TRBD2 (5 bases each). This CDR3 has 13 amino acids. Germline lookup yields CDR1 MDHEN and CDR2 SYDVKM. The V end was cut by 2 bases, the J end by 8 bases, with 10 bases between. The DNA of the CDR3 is TGTGCCAGCAGTTTAGGGGGTTCCGATGAGCAGTTCTTC. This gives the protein CASSLGGSDEQFF.

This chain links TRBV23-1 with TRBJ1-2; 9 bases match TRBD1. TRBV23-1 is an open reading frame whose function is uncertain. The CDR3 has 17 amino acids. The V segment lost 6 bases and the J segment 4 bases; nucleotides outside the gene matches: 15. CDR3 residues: CASSPRTGEPLGYGYTF. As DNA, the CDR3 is TGCGCCAGCAGCCCTCGGACAGGGGAGCCACTGGGCTATGGCTACACCTTC.

The CDR3 DNA sequence: TGTGCCAGCAGTAGACAGGGGGCCGAGAATCAGCCCCAGCATTTT. Translating it yields CASSRQGAENQPQHF. The rearrangement links TRBV28 to TRBJ1-5; 10 nucleotides match TRBD1. Trimming at V came to 5 bases and at J to 4 bases, leaving 5 bases not matched to a gene. The CDR3 is made up of 15 amino acids. CDR1 is MDHEN, CDR2 SYDVKM, per germline.

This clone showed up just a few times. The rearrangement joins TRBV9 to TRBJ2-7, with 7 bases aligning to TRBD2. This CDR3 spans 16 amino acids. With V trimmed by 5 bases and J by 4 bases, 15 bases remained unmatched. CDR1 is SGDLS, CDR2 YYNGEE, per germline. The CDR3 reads CASSTHQAGALYEQYF. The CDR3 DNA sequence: TGTGCCAGCAGTACCCACCAGGCGGGAGCTTTATACGAGCAGTACTTC.

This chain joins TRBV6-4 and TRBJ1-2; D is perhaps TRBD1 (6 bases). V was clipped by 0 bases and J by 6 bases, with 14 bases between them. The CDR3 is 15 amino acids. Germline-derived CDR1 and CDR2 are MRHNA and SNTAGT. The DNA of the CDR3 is TGTGCCAGCAGTGACTCTGGGGGCGAAAAGGATGGCTACACCTTC. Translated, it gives CASSDSGGEKDGYTF.

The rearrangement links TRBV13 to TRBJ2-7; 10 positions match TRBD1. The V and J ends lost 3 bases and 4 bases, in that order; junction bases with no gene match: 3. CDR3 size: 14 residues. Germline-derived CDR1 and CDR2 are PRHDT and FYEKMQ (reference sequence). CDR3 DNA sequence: TGTGCCAGCAGCTTGACAGGGGGCAGGTACGAGCAGTACTTC. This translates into CASSLTGGRYEQYF. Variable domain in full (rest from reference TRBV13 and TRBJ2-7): AAGVIQSPRHLIKEKRETATLKCYPIPRHDTVYWYQQGPGQDPQFLISFYEKMQSDKGSIPDRFSAQQFSDYHSELNMSSLELGDSALYFCASSLTGGRYEQYFGPGTRLTVT.

In DNA, the CDR3 is TGTGCCAGCAGCGTAGTCGGACTCGGCACCGGGGAGCTGTTTTTT. The encoded protein is CASSVVGLGTGELFF. The chain couples TRBV9 to TRBJ2-2; TRBD2 might be the D (5 bases). The germline V gene has CDR1 SGDLS and CDR2 YYNGEE. The CDR3 is 15 amino acids. The V and J ends lost 0 bases and 4 bases respectively, with 10 bases between them.

Written as DNA, the CDR3 is TGTGCCAGCAGCTCGGCCTGGGGCCTTGAAGCTTTCTTT. It translates to CASSSAWGLEAFF. The chain recombines TRBV7-3 with TRBJ1-1; TRBD1 is a possible D gene (5 bases). The V end lost 4 bases, the J end lost 7 bases, and 13 bases lay between the germline ends. The CDR3 extends over 13 amino acids. Germline CDR1 SGHTA, CDR2 FQGTGA.

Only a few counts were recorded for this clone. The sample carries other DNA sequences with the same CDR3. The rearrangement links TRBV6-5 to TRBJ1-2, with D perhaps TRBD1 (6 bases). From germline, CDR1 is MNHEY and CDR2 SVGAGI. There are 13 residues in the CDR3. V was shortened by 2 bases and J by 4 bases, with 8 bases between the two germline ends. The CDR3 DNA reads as TGTGCCAGCAGTTACGGACAGAGCTATGGCTACACCTTC. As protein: CASSYGQSYGYTF.

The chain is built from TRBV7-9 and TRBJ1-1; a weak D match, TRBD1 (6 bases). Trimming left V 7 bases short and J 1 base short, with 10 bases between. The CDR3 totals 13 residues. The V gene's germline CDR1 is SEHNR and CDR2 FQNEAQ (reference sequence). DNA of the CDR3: TGTGCCAGCACCCAAGGGGGGAACACTGAAGCTTTCTTT. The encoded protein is CASTQGGNTEAFF.

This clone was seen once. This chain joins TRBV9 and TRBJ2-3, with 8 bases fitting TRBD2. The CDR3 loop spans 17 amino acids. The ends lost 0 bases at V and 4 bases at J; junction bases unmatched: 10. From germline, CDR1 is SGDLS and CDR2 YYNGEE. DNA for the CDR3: TGTGCCAGCAGCGTAGTATCGACTAGCGTATCTCCAGATACGCAGTATTTT. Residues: CASSVVSTSVSPDTQYF.

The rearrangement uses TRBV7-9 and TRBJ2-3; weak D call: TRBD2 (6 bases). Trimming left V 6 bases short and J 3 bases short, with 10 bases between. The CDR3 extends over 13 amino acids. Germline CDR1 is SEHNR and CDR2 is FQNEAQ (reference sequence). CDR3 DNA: TGTGCCAGCAGGTCGGGACTTACAGATACGCAGTATTTT. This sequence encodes CASRSGLTDTQYF.

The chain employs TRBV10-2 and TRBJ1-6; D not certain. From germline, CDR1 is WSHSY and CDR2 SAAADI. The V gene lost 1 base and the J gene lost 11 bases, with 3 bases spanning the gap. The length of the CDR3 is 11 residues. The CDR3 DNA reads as TGCGCCAGCAGTGAGTTGGCACCCCTCCACTTT. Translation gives CASSELAPLHF.

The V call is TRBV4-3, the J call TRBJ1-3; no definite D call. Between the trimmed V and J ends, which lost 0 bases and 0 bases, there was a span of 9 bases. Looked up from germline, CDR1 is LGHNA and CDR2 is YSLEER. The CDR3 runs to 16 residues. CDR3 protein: CASSQDFGLSGNTIYF. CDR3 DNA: TGCGCCAGCAGCCAAGATTTCGGCCTCTCTGGAAACACCATATATTTT.

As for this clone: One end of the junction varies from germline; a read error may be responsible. CDR3 bases: TGTGCCAGCAGTAACTCAGGGAATAATGAAAAACTGTTTTTT. It translates to CASSNSGNNEKLFF. The chain couples TRBV6-5 to TRBJ1-4; TRBD1 is a possible D gene (5 bases). The CDR3 contains 14 residues. CDR1 and CDR2 (germline): MNHEY, SVGAGI.

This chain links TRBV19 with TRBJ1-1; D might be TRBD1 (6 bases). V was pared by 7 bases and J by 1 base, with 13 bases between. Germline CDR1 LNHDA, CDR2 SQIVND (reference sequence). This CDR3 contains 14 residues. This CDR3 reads CASNWGHPNTEAFF. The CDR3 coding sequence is TGTGCCAGTAACTGGGGACACCCGAACACTGAAGCTTTCTTT.

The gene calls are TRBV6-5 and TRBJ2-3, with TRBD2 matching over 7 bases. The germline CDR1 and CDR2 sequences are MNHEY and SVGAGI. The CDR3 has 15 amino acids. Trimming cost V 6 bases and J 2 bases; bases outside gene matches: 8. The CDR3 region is CASSPLAELTDTQYF. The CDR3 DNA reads TGTGCCAGCAGCCCCCTAGCGGAACTCACAGATACGCAGTATTTT.

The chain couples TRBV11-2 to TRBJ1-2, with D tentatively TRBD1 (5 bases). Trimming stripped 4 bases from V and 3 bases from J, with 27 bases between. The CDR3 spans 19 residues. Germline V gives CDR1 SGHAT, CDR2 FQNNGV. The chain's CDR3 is CASSSLGPARAPKDYGYTF. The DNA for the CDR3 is TGTGCCAGCAGCTCACTTGGGCCGGCCAGGGCACCTAAGGACTATGGCTACACCTTC.

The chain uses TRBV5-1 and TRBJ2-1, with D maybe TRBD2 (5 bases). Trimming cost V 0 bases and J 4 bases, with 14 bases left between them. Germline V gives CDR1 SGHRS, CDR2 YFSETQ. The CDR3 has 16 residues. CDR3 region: CASSLVALGSYNEQFF. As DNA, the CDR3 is TGCGCCAGCAGCTTGGTTGCACTAGGGTCGTACAATGAGCAGTTCTTC.